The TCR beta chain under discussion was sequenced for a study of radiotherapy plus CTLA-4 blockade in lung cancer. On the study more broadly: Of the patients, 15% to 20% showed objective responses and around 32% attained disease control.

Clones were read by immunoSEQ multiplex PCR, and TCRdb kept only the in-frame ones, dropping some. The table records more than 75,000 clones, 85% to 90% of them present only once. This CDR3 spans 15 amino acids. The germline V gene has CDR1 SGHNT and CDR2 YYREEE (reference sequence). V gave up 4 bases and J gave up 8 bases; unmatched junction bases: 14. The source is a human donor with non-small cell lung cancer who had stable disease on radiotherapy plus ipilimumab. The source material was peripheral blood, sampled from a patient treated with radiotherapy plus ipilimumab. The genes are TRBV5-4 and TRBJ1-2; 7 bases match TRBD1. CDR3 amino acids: CASSAKATGDRGYTF. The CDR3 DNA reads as TGTGCCAGCAGCGCCAAAGCAACAGGGGACCGCGGCTACACCTTC.